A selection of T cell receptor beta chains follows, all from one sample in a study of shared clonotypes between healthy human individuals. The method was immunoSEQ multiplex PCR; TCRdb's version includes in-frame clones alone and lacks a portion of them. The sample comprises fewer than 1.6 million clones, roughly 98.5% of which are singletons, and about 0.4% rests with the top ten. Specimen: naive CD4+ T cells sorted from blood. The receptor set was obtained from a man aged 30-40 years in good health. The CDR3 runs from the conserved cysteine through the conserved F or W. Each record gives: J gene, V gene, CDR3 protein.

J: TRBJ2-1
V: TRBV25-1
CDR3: CASSDPDRGLNEQFF

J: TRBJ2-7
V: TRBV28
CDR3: CASRTGVRRSYEQYF

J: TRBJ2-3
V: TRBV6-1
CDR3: CASAPEATQYF

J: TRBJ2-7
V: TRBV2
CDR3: CASRPGLAGNEQYF

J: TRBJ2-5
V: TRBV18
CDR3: CASSPRQVQETQYF

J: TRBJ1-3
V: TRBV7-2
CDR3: CASSLFMGQGNSGNTIYF

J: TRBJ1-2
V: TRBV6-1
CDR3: CASSLQRGDTAGYTF

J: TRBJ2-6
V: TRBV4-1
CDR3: CATTATQNPGLSVLTF

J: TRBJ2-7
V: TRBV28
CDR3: CASSTPGGDSYEQYF

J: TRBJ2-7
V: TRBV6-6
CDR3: CASSSRSREQYF

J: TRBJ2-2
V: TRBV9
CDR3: CASSPQTGRLAGELFF

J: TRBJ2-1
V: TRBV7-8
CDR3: CASSLLAGENNEQFF

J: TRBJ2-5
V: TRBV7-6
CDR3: CASSLASGSETQYF

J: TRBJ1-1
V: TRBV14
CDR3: CASSLRDSLEAFF

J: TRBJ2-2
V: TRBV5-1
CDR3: CASSLDRGSGELFF

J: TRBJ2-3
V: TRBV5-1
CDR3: CASSINLAGGTDTQYF

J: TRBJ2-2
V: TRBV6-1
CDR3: CASRADSSTGELFF

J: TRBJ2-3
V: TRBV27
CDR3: CASSSTGRSTDTQYF

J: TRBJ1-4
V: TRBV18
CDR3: CASSSTSEYEKLFF

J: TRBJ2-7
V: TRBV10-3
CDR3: CAIKNEALTTYEQYF

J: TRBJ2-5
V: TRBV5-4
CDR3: CASSSPSPGQGKTQYF

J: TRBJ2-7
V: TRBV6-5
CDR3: CASSYSGTAIKYEQYF

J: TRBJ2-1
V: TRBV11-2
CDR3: CASSLPENTHNEQFF

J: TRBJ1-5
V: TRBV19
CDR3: CASSIPLGHFPQPQHF

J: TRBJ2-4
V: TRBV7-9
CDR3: CASNTPGAKNIQYF

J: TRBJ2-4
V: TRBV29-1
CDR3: CSVRVGDIQYF

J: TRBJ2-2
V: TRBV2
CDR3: CASRQLAGLAGELFF

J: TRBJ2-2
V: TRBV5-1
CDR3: CASSFISGSGSGELFF

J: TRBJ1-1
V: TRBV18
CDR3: CASSTDRSGTEAFF

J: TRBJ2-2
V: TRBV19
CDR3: CASRMQGGTGELFF

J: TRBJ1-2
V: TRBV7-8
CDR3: CASSLGRTDGYTF

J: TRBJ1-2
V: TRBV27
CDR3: CASSPWTGSGYTF

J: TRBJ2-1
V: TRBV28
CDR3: CASSLRDSGNYNEQFF

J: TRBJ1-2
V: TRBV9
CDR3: CASSVGYGYTF

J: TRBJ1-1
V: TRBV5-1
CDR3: CASSPGVANTEAFF

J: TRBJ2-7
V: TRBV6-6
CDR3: CASAPPGGLSYEQYF

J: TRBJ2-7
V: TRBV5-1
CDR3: CASSYAGTPSYEQYF

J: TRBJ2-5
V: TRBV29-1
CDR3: CSVGQGQETQYF

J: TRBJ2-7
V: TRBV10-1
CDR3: CASSGGGGYEQYF

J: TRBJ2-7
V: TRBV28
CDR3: CASTGGRTDNYEQYF

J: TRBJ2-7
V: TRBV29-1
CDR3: CSVLYSGRSLEQYF

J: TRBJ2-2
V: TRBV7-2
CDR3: CASSSTLWVHGELFF

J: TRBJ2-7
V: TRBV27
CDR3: CASSRTGLPYEQYF